Listed below are T cell receptor beta chains from one sample, sequenced in a study of CD8 T cells in ankylosing spondylitis. TCRdb re-derived calls from the 5' RACE reads in MiXCR, one entry per CDR3 protein. The profile covers about 130,000 distinct CDR3 sequences, with 7% appearing a single time and 9.5% to 15% taken by the ten largest. The sequencing input was blood, either unsorted or a sorted T cell fraction (not recorded which). The receptors were gathered from a male donor with ankylosing spondylitis or in good health (not recorded which). Both conserved end residues are part of each CDR3. Each record gives: D gene, V gene, clone size, J gene, CDR3 protein, CDR3 DNA. The D gene is left open where the match is weak. Rows may omit the clone size; those that give it use once, few, many or a size class.

D: TRBD1; V: TRBV5-1; size: many; J: TRBJ2-5; CDR3: CASSLAATGKETQYF; DNA: TGCGCCAGCAGCTTGGCAGCGACAGGGAAAGAGACCCAGTACTTC
D: TRBD1; V: TRBV20-1; size: many; J: TRBJ1-1; CDR3: CSARGTGFWGVNTEAFF; DNA: TGCAGTGCTAGAGGGACAGGGTTCTGGGGTGTGAACACTGAAGCTTTCTTT
D: .; V: TRBV29-1; size: many; J: TRBJ2-5; CDR3: CSVRGETQYF; DNA: TGCAGCGTTCGCGGGGAGACCCAGTACTTC
D: .; V: TRBV2; size: many; J: TRBJ2-2; CDR3: CARGRDPTGELFF; DNA: TGTGCCCGTGGCAGGGACCCCACCGGGGAGCTGTTTTTT
D: TRBD2; V: TRBV12-3/TRBV12-4; size: many; J: TRBJ2-3; CDR3: CASSLALAADTQYF; DNA: TGTGCCAGCAGTTTAGCCCTAGCGGCAGATACGCAGTATTTT
D: TRBD1; V: TRBV7-7; size: .; J: TRBJ2-7; CDR3: CASSHDRGYEQYF; DNA: TGTGCTAGCAGCCACGACAGGGGTTACGAGCAGTACTTC
D: .; V: TRBV11-2; size: many; J: TRBJ1-1; CDR3: CASSSTIPGHLRSGMNTEAFF; DNA: TGTGCCAGCAGCTCTACGATACCGGGACACCTAAGGAGCGGAATGAACACTGAAGCTTTCTTT
D: .; V: TRBV7-2; size: many; J: TRBJ1-1; CDR3: CASSHREWAEAFF; DNA: TGTGCCAGCAGCCACAGAGAGTGGGCTGAAGCTTTCTTT
D: TRBD1; V: TRBV7-9; size: many; J: TRBJ1-1; CDR3: CASSPTDRVGTEAFF; DNA: TGTGCCAGCAGCCCGACGGACAGGGTAGGAACTGAAGCTTTCTTT
D: TRBD1; V: TRBV7-8; size: many; J: TRBJ1-1; CDR3: CASSWIPGQGEMNTEAFF; DNA: TGTGCCAGCAGCTGGATACCGGGACAGGGGGAAATGAACACTGAAGCTTTCTTT
D: .; V: TRBV19; size: few; J: TRBJ1-1; CDR3: CASSIGWEGTEAFF; DNA: TGTGCCAGTAGTATAGGTTGGGAGGGCACTGAAGCTTTCTTT
D: TRBD2; V: TRBV20-1; size: many; J: TRBJ2-5; CDR3: CSAFSGKKTQYF; DNA: TGCAGTGCTTTTAGCGGGAAAAAGACCCAGTACTTC
D: .; V: TRBV6-5; size: many; J: TRBJ2-7; CDR3: CASSSTTGLYEQYF; DNA: TGTGCCAGCAGTTCCACTACAGGGCTCTACGAGCAGTACTTC
D: .; V: TRBV3-1; size: .; J: TRBJ1-4; CDR3: CASSQGVTRGEKLFF; DNA: TGTGCCAGCAGCCAAGGGGTGACAAGAGGTGAAAAACTGTTTTTT
D: TRBD1; V: TRBV3-1; size: many; J: TRBJ2-7; CDR3: CASSYRDRAYEQYF; DNA: TGTGCCAGCAGCTACCGGGACAGAGCCTACGAGCAGTACTTC
D: .; V: TRBV20-1; size: many; J: TRBJ2-7; CDR3: CSAEGGIRAYEQYF; DNA: TGCAGTGCTGAGGGGGGCATTAGGGCCTACGAGCAGTACTTC
D: .; V: TRBV5-1; size: many; J: TRBJ1-1; CDR3: CASSYGRAEAFF; DNA: TGCGCCAGCAGCTATGGAAGGGCTGAAGCTTTCTTT
D: TRBD1; V: TRBV11-3; size: .; J: TRBJ2-1; CDR3: CASSFGQEFYNEQFF; DNA: TGTGCCAGCAGCTTTGGACAGGAGTTCTACAATGAGCAGTTCTTC
D: .; V: TRBV20-1; size: many; J: TRBJ1-3; CDR3: CSAIMYGNTIYF; DNA: TGCAGTGCTATCATGTATGGAAACACCATATATTTT
D: TRBD1; V: TRBV10-3; size: many; J: TRBJ2-3; CDR3: CAIRDNRGLTDTQYF; DNA: TGTGCCATCAGAGACAACAGGGGGCTCACAGATACGCAGTATTTT
D: TRBD2; V: TRBV7-3; size: many; J: TRBJ2-3; CDR3: CASSSGGLAEITDTQYF; DNA: TGTGCCAGCAGCTCTGGCGGGCTAGCGGAGATCACAGATACGCAGTATTTT
D: TRBD1; V: TRBV20-1; size: many; J: TRBJ1-6; CDR3: CSARQGWSLHF; DNA: TGCAGTGCGCGACAGGGGTGGTCCCTCCACTTT
D: TRBD2; V: TRBV5-1; size: many; J: TRBJ2-5; CDR3: CASSPLAGGSQETQYF; DNA: TGCGCCAGCAGCCCCCTAGCGGGGGGGAGCCAAGAGACCCAGTACTTC
D: TRBD1; V: TRBV6-1; size: few; J: TRBJ2-7; CDR3: CASRPDRRDRDYEQYF; DNA: TGTGCCAGCAGGCCGGACCGTAGGGACAGGGACTACGAGCAGTACTTC
D: .; V: TRBV29-1; size: many; J: TRBJ2-1; CDR3: CSVEVGPQFF; DNA: TGCAGCGTTGAGGTGGGACCACAGTTCTTC
D: TRBD1; V: TRBV11-2; size: many; J: TRBJ2-3; CDR3: CASSSDLDRGSLDLTDTQYF; DNA: TGTGCCAGCAGCTCCGACCTCGACAGGGGAAGTTTGGATTTGACAGATACGCAGTATTTT
D: TRBD1; V: TRBV7-2; size: many; J: TRBJ1-2; CDR3: CASSLSGQGAQGYGYTF; DNA: TGTGCCAGCAGCTTATCCGGACAGGGGGCGCAGGGCTATGGCTACACCTTC
D: .; V: TRBV6-2/TRBV6-3; size: .; J: TRBJ2-6; CDR3: CASSYDVASGANVLTF; DNA: TGTGCCAGCAGTTACGACGTGGCCTCTGGGGCCAACGTCCTGACTTTC
D: TRBD1; V: TRBV12-3/TRBV12-4; size: many; J: TRBJ1-2; CDR3: CASSGQGYGYTF; DNA: TGTGCCAGCAGTGGACAGGGTTATGGCTACACCTTC
D: TRBD2; V: TRBV20-1; size: many; J: TRBJ2-7; CDR3: CSARDRRAGGLSYEQYF; DNA: TGCAGTGCTAGAGATCGGAGAGCGGGGGGACTCTCCTACGAGCAGTACTTC
D: .; V: TRBV29-1; size: many; J: TRBJ1-1; CDR3: CSVGQAVNTEAFF; DNA: TGCAGCGTTGGACAGGCGGTGAACACTGAAGCTTTCTTT
D: .; V: TRBV7-2; size: .; J: TRBJ1-5; CDR3: CASSLSPTGYSNQPQHF; DNA: TGTGCCAGCAGCTTATCCCCGACGGGTTATAGCAATCAGCCCCAGCATTTT
D: TRBD1; V: TRBV12-3/TRBV12-4; size: many; J: TRBJ2-7; CDR3: CASSLGRGPSYEQYF; DNA: TGTGCCAGCAGCTTGGGAAGGGGGCCCTCCTACGAGCAGTACTTC
D: .; V: TRBV7-2; size: .; J: TRBJ2-1; CDR3: CASSLARLIKDNNEQFF; DNA: TGTGCCAGCAGCTTAGCGCGGTTGATTAAGGACAACAATGAGCAGTTCTTC
D: TRBD1; V: TRBV15; size: many; J: TRBJ1-2; CDR3: CATSQGADYGYTF; DNA: TGTGCCACCAGCCAGGGGGCTGACTATGGCTACACCTTC
D: .; V: TRBV11-2; size: many; J: TRBJ1-6; CDR3: CASSLGTGRSPLHF; DNA: TGTGCCAGCAGCTTAGGGACGGGCCGATCACCCCTCCACTTT
D: .; V: TRBV5-1; size: many; J: TRBJ1-2; CDR3: CASSLSRLTGYGYTF; DNA: TGCGCCAGCAGCTTGTCCCGACTTACAGGATATGGCTACACCTTC
D: .; V: TRBV5-1; size: many; J: TRBJ1-1; CDR3: CASSLEWGNTEAFF; DNA: TGCGCCAGCAGCTTGGAGTGGGGTAACACTGAAGCTTTCTTT
D: TRBD2; V: TRBV12-3/TRBV12-4; size: many; J: TRBJ2-2; CDR3: CASSLAAGAGELFF; DNA: TGTGCCAGCAGTTTAGCAGCGGGGGCCGGGGAGCTGTTTTTT
D: .; V: TRBV15; size: many; J: TRBJ2-4; CDR3: CATSSPQDQAKNIQYF; DNA: TGTGCCACCAGCAGTCCACAGGACCAAGCCAAAAACATTCAGTACTTC
D: .; V: TRBV20-1; size: many; J: TRBJ2-5; CDR3: CSARDVVTPQETQYF; DNA: TGCAGTGCTAGAGATGTGGTGACTCCCCAAGAGACCCAGTACTTC